This TCR beta chain comes out of a study of T-cell memory formation after mild COVID-19. Between the trimmed V and J ends, which lost 4 bases and 2 bases, there was a span of 7 bases. CDR1 is SGDLS and CDR2 is YYNGEE in the germline V gene. This CDR3 has 13 residues. One entry per CDR3 protein results from TCRdb running MiXCR on the 5' RACE reads. The data contain 430,000 or so distinct CDR3 sequences, 25% of them seen just once; the ten biggest clones take up approximately 12%. This clonotype was detected a few times. This receptor was taken from an adult woman who had mild COVID-19 (a few samples of this study predate the infection). Cell type and time point are not known. Material for sequencing was PBMCs or a T cell subset sorted from them (not recorded which). The chain uses TRBV9 and TRBJ2-4; D gene unclear. The chain's CDR3 is CASSPQTKNIQYF. The CDR3 DNA is TGTGCCAGCAGCCCCCAAACCAAAAACATTCAGTACTTC. Combining the CDR3 with reference TRBV9 and TRBJ2-4 gives the whole variable domain DSGVTQTPKHLITATGQRVTLRCSPRSGDLSVYWYQQSLDQGLQFLIQYYNGEERAKGNILERFSAQQFPDLHSELNLSSLELGDSALYFCASSPQTKNIQYFGAGTRLSVL.